This T cell receptor (beta chain) was obtained from a study of blood T cell repertoires in COVID-19. Whole-study context: Acute-phase and convalescent COVID-19 samples originated in the United States, Italy and Spain.

Study processing details: Amplification of reference gene primers was used by the study to estimate nucleated cell counts. Profiled with immunoSEQ multiplex PCR; TCRdb holds only in-frame clones, not every one. The V and J calls and the clone size are those of that table, but D and trimming were determined from the DNA. The top ten hold 2% to 2.5% of the sample, which has roughly 250,000 clones, about 88% seen once. Germline V lookup: CDR1 SGHRS, CDR2 YFSETQ. CDR3 size: 15 residues. V shed 0 bases and J shed 4 bases, with 11 bases lying between them. The receptor's source is a middle-aged woman who had recovered from COVID-19. What was sequenced was peripheral blood. This chain connects TRBV5-1 to TRBJ1-5, with a tentative D call TRBD1 (5 bases). CDR3 DNA: TGCGCCAGCAGCTTGGCGATTGGGGCTAATCAGCCCCAGCATTTT. Its translation is CASSLAIGANQPQHF.